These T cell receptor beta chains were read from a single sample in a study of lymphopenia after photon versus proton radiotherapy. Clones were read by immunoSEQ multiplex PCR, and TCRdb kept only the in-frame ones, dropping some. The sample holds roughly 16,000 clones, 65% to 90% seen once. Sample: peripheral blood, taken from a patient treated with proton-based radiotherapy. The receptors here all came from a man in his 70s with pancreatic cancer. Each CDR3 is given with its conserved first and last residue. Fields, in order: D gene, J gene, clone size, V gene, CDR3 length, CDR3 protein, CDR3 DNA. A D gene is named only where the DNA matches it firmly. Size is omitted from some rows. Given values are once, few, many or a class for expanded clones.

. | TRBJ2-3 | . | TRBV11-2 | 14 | CASSPGGGPDTQYF | TGTGCCAGCAGCCCGGGTGGGGGGCCAGATACGCAGTATTTT
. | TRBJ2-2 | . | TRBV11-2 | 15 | CASSLVFTGPGELFF | TGTGCCAGCAGCTTAGTGTTTACAGGGCCGGGGGAGCTGTTTTTT
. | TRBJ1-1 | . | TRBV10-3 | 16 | CAIGAGTSAWSTEAFF | TGTGCCATCGGGGCAGGGACGTCAGCATGGAGCACTGAAGCTTTCTTT
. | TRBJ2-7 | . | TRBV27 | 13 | CARVRRASYEQYF | TGTGCCAGAGTTAGGCGGGCCTCCTACGAGCAGTACTTC
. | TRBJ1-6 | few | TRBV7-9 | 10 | CASSLGDLHF | TGTGCCAGCAGCTTGGGAGACCTCCACTTT
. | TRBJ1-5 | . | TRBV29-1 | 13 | CSVARTAGQPQHF | TGCAGCGTTGCCCGGACAGCCGGTCAGCCCCAGCATTTT
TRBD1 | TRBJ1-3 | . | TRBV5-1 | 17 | CASSSQQGGSSGNTIYF | TGCGCCAGCAGCTCCCAACAGGGGGGAAGCTCTGGAAACACCATATATTTT
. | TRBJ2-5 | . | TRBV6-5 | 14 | CASRGAAALKTQYF | TGTGCCAGCAGGGGGGCGGCAGCCCTGAAGACCCAGTACTTC
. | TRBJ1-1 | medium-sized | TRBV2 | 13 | CASSENWGTEAFF | TGTGCCAGCAGTGAAAATTGGGGCACTGAAGCTTTCTTT
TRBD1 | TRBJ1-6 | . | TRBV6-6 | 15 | CASSLGQGAVSPLHF | TGTGCCAGCAGTTTAGGACAGGGGGCCGTCTCACCCCTCCACTTT
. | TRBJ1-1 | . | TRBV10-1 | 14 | CASSETRGQTEAFF | TGCGCCAGCAGTGAAACGCGGGGCCAAACTGAAGCTTTCTTT
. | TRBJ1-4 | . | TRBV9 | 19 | CASSYNPGVMGAGNEKLFF | TGTGCCAGCAGCTATAACCCGGGTGTAATGGGGGCCGGTAATGAAAAACTGTTTTTT
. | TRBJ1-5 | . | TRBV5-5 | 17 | CASSPDLTALLNQPQHF | TGTGCCAGCAGCCCCGACTTGACGGCCCTTCTCAATCAGCCCCAGCATTTT
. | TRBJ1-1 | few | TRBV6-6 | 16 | CASSRNPRGKNTEAFF | TGTGCCAGCAGTCGCAACCCTAGAGGGAAGAACACTGAAGCTTTCTTT
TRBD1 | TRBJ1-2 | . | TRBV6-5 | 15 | CASSSPGQGKNGYTF | TGTGCCAGCAGTTCTCCGGGACAGGGTAAAAATGGCTACACCTTC
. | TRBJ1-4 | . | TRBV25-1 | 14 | CASIGRVGNEKLFF | TGTGCCAGCATAGGCCGGGTCGGTAATGAAAAACTGTTTTTT
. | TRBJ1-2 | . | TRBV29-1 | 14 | CSVEVQATAYGYTF | TGCAGCGTTGAGGTCCAGGCCACCGCCTATGGCTACACCTTC
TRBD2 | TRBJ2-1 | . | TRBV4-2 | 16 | CASSTRTSGSYNEQFF | TGTGCCAGCAGCACCCGGACTAGCGGATCCTACAATGAGCAGTTCTTC
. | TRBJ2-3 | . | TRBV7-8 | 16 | CASSLEARGGTDTQYF | TGTGCCAGCAGCTTAGAAGCCAGGGGGGGCACAGATACGCAGTATTTT
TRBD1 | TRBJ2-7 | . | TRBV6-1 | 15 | CATLPGQSFTYEQYF | TGTGCCACATTACCGGGACAGAGTTTTACCTACGAGCAGTACTTC
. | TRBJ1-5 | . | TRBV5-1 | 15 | CASSLDMYSNQPQHF | TGCGCCAGCAGCTTGGACATGTATAGCAATCAGCCCCAGCATTTT
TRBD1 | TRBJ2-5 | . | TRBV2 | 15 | CASSDDRGKTETQYF | TGTGCCAGCAGTGACGACAGGGGGAAGACGGAGACCCAGTACTTC
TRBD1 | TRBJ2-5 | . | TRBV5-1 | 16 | CASSLTLQGPEETQYF | TGCGCCAGCAGCTTAACTTTACAGGGGCCAGAAGAGACCCAGTACTTC
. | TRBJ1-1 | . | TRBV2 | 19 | CASSERSFGGGEGNTEAFF | TGTGCCAGCAGTGAGAGGAGTTTCGGAGGGGGAGAGGGGAACACTGAAGCTTTCTTT
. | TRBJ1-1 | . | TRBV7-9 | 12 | CASTVVGAEAFF | TGTGCCAGCACCGTCGTCGGGGCTGAAGCTTTCTTT
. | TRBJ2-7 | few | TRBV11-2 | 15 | CASSLGPRGVDEQYF | TGTGCCAGCAGCTTAGGGCCCAGGGGAGTCGACGAGCAGTACTTC
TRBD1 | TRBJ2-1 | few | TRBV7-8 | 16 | CASSFETGDLQNEQFF | TGTGCCAGCAGCTTCGAGACAGGGGATCTTCAAAATGAGCAGTTCTTC
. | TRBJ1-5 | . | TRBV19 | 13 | CASSEQGYQPQHF | TGTGCCAGTAGCGAACAGGGTTATCAGCCCCAGCATTTT